The 9 T cell receptor beta chains listed next were all sequenced from one sample in a study of radiotherapy plus CTLA-4 blockade in lung cancer. Using immunoSEQ multiplex PCR, the repertoire was profiled, and TCRdb retains in-frame clones only, with some absent. The sample has around 45,000 clones; less than 75% are singletons. Sequencing was performed on peripheral blood, taken from a patient treated with radiotherapy plus ipilimumab. These receptors all come from a human donor with non-small cell lung cancer who had a partial response to radiotherapy plus ipilimumab.

The genes are TRBV30 and TRBJ2-5; 12 bases map to TRBD2. Germline assignment: CDR1 GTSNPN and CDR2 SVGIG (reference sequence). With 4 bases clipped from V and 5 bases from J, the junction kept 2 bases outside the gene matches. This CDR3 is 13 amino acids long. The DNA for the CDR3 is TGTGCCTGGACCGGGACTAGCGGGGAGACCCAGTACTTC. This gives the protein CAWTGTSGETQYF.

This clone showed up just a few times. This rearrangement joins TRBV14 to TRBJ1-1; 8 bases are a match to TRBD1. Germline V CDR1 and CDR2: SGHDN, FVKESK. With V trimmed by 5 bases and J by 2 bases, 4 bases remained unmatched. The CDR3 has 14 residues. The CDR3 is CASSFGQGNTEAFF. CDR3 nucleotide sequence: TGTGCCAGCAGCTTCGGACAGGGAAACACTGAAGCTTTCTTT.

The CDR3 region is CASSLGGLADTDTQYF. CDR3 nucleotide sequence: TGCGCCAGCAGCTTGGGAGGACTAGCGGACACAGATACGCAGTATTTT. The chain joins TRBV5-1 to TRBJ2-3; 10 bases are a match to TRBD2. V lost 0 bases and J lost 2; bases outside the gene matches: 3. The CDR3 totals 16 residues. The V gene's germline CDR1 is SGHRS and CDR2 YFSETQ.

Turning to this clone: The same CDR3 also results from other DNA sequences found in this sample. V gene TRBV19 combines with J gene TRBJ1-2; 9 positions match TRBD1. Germline CDR1 LNHDA, CDR2 SQIVND (reference sequence). CDR3 length equals 13 residues. V shed 4 bases and J 5 bases; nucleotides not matched to a gene: 2. CDR3 residues: CASSTGQGYGYTF. The CDR3 region has the DNA TGTGCCAGTAGTACGGGACAGGGATATGGCTACACCTTC.

V is TRBV5-6 and J is TRBJ2-5, with 8 positions matching TRBD1. V shed 2 bases, J shed 1 base, and the junction held 1 base outside the gene matches. Germline V gene lookup returns CDR1 SGHDT and CDR2 YYEEEE. This CDR3 has 14 amino acids. Here the CDR3 DNA reads TGTGCCAGCAGCTTCAGGGGGCGCCAAGAGACCCAGTACTTC. Its translation: CASSFRGRQETQYF.

The chain is built from TRBV2 and TRBJ1-5; TRBD1 matches 9 bases. CDR1 is SNHLY and CDR2 is FYNNEI in the germline V gene. This CDR3 comprises 14 residues. Trimming at V came to 5 bases and at J to 4 bases, leaving 3 bases not matched to a gene. This chain's CDR3 is CASSLGQGNQPQHF. The DNA of the CDR3 is TGTGCCAGCAGTCTAGGACAGGGGAATCAGCCCCAGCATTTT.

This chain joins TRBV7-6 and TRBJ2-3; 10 bases map to TRBD1. CDR1 SGHVS and CDR2 FNYEAQ come from the germline V gene. Germline trimming cut 5 bases from V and 3 bases from J; bases unmatched to any gene: 11. The CDR3 sequence is 17 residues long. CDR3 nucleotides: TGTGCCAGCAGCCATGCATACCGGGACAGGGGTACAGATACGCAGTATTTT. Amino acids: CASSHAYRDRGTDTQYF. The complete variable domain, with remaining parts taken from reference TRBV7-6 and TRBJ2-3, reads GAGVSQSPRYKVTKRGQDVALRCDPISGHVSLYWYRQALGQGPEFLTYFNYEAQQDKSGLPNDRFSAERPEGSISTLTIQRTEQRDSAMYRCASSHAYRDRGTDTQYFGPGTRLTVL.

This clone appeared many times. This chain uses TRBV7-9 with TRBJ2-7, with D possibly matching TRBD1 (5 bases). The CDR3 is made up of 14 amino acids. V lost 5 bases to trimming and J lost 3 bases, with 14 bases between them. Germline CDR1 is SEHNR and CDR2 is FQNEAQ (reference sequence). CDR3 protein: CASSPMTDSYEQYF. The CDR3 DNA is TGTGCCAGCAGCCCAATGACAGACAGCTACGAGCAGTACTTC.

This sequence joins TRBV30 and TRBJ1-1; D is undetermined. Trimming cost V 3 bases and J 2 bases, with 16 bases left between them. Germline V lookup: CDR1 GTSNPN, CDR2 SVGIG (reference sequence). The CDR3 is made up of 15 amino acids. CDR3 coding DNA: TGTGCCTGGAGAGCTGGGCAGATGACCAACACTGAAGCTTTCTTT. As protein: CAWRAGQMTNTEAFF.